The rows below give T cell receptor beta chains drawn from one sample of a study of T cell responses to AZD1222 COVID-19 vaccine. Assay used: immunoSEQ multiplex PCR; TCRdb lists only in-frame clones, some missing. The data contain some 180,000 clones, 91% of them singletons. Material: peripheral blood, obtained 28 days after the second AZD1222 dose. Source of these receptors: an adult who received the AZD1222 COVID-19 vaccine. Both conserved end residues are part of each CDR3. D genes are given only for firm matches. Rows give clone size only sometimes, using once, few, many, or a class for an expanded clone.

J: TRBJ2-1; size: NA; D: NA; V: TRBV28; CDR3: CASSSPGRGNEQFF; DNA: TGTGCCAGCAGCTCCCCGGGCAGGGGCAATGAGCAGTTCTTC
J: TRBJ2-3; size: NA; D: TRBD2; V: TRBV4-1; CDR3: CASSQVLAGGAEYF; DNA: TGCGCCAGCAGCCAGGTACTAGCGGGGGGGGCGGAGTATTTT
J: TRBJ1-2; size: NA; D: NA; V: TRBV28; CDR3: CAALQGMGYGYTF; DNA: TGTGCCGCTTTACAAGGGATGGGGTATGGCTACACCTTC
J: TRBJ1-2; size: NA; D: NA; V: TRBV6-4; CDR3: CASSAGSAYGYTF; DNA: TGTGCCAGCAGTGCGGGCAGCGCATATGGCTACACCTTC
J: TRBJ2-1; size: NA; D: TRBD1; V: TRBV5-1; CDR3: CASSFRTGQSYNEQFF; DNA: TGCGCCAGCAGCTTTAGGACAGGTCAATCCTACAATGAGCAGTTCTTC
J: TRBJ1-5; size: NA; D: NA; V: TRBV6-5; CDR3: CASSYGGAGNQPQHF; DNA: TGTGCCAGCAGTTACGGGGGGGCCGGCAATCAGCCCCAGCATTTT
J: TRBJ2-2; size: NA; D: NA; V: TRBV11-2; CDR3: CASSLVLGISGELFF; DNA: TGTGCCAGCAGCTTAGTGTTAGGGATCTCCGGGGAGCTGTTTTTT
J: TRBJ2-7; size: NA; D: NA; V: TRBV13; CDR3: CASSLGGRAYEQYF; DNA: TGTGCCAGCAGCTTAGGCGGCAGGGCCTACGAGCAGTACTTC
J: TRBJ2-7; size: NA; D: TRBD1; V: TRBV5-8; CDR3: CASSLDRGRLPQYF; DNA: TGTGCCAGCAGCTTGGACAGGGGGCGCCTTCCGCAGTACTTC
J: TRBJ2-4; size: NA; D: NA; V: TRBV4-1; CDR3: CASSQEGDGIRAQYF; DNA: TGCGCCAGCAGCCAAGAGGGAGATGGGATTAGGGCTCAGTACTTC
J: TRBJ1-1; size: NA; D: NA; V: TRBV4-3; CDR3: CASSQDDRQNTEAFF; DNA: TGCGCCAGCAGCCAAGATGACAGACAGAACACTGAAGCTTTCTTT
J: TRBJ1-2; size: NA; D: NA; V: TRBV24-1; CDR3: CATRWRGFYGYTF; DNA: TGTGCCACCAGGTGGCGGGGGTTTTATGGCTACACCTTC
J: TRBJ1-6; size: once; D: NA; V: TRBV27; CDR3: CASSSAGSSYNSPLHF; DNA: TGTGCCAGCAGTTCCGCAGGGAGCTCCTATAATTCACCCCTCCACTTT
J: TRBJ2-1; size: NA; D: NA; V: TRBV27; CDR3: CASSWRVAQGMGEQFF; DNA: TGTGCCAGCAGTTGGAGGGTAGCACAGGGGATGGGGGAGCAGTTCTTC
J: TRBJ2-2; size: NA; D: NA; V: TRBV3-1/TRBV3-2; CDR3: CASSQDYVPGELFF; DNA: TGTGCCAGCAGCCAAGATTACGTTCCCGGGGAGCTGTTTTTT
J: TRBJ1-4; size: NA; D: NA; V: TRBV11-2; CDR3: CASSLGTGPTNEKLFF; DNA: TGTGCCAGCAGCTTAGGAACAGGGCCTACTAATGAAAAACTGTTTTTT
J: TRBJ1-6; size: NA; D: NA; V: TRBV7-9; CDR3: CASSQVHYNSPLHF; DNA: TGTGCCAGCAGCCAAGTGCACTATAATTCACCCCTCCACTTT
J: TRBJ2-5; size: NA; D: TRBD2; V: TRBV29-1; CDR3: CSVVPTSGNDQETQYF; DNA: TGCAGCGTGGTTCCGACTAGCGGGAACGACCAAGAGACCCAGTACTTC
J: TRBJ2-7; size: NA; D: NA; V: TRBV6-5; CDR3: CASSKPGGVAYEQYF; DNA: TGTGCCAGCAGTAAGCCAGGGGGGGTTGCCTACGAGCAGTACTTC
J: TRBJ1-2; size: NA; D: NA; V: TRBV3-1/TRBV3-2; CDR3: CASSQDRGIYGYTF; DNA: TGTGCCAGCAGCCAAGACAGGGGAATCTATGGCTACACCTTC
J: TRBJ1-4; size: NA; D: TRBD1; V: TRBV11-2; CDR3: CASSLVPGGGEKLFF; DNA: TGTGCCAGCAGCTTAGTGCCAGGGGGGGGCGAAAAACTGTTTTTT
J: TRBJ1-1; size: NA; D: NA; V: TRBV7-2; CDR3: CASSPAGRTEAFF; DNA: TGTGCCAGCAGCCCAGCGGGTCGGACTGAAGCTTTCTTT
J: TRBJ2-2; size: NA; D: TRBD1; V: TRBV7-2; CDR3: CASSSPGTGIGNTGELFF; DNA: TGTGCCAGCAGCTCCCCAGGGACAGGGATAGGGAACACCGGGGAGCTGTTTTTT
J: TRBJ2-7; size: NA; D: TRBD1; V: TRBV5-8; CDR3: CASSLDLGTGAREQYF; DNA: TGTGCCAGCAGCTTGGATCTGGGGACAGGGGCTCGGGAGCAGTACTTC
J: TRBJ1-1; size: once; D: NA; V: TRBV7-9; CDR3: CASSLAGRTEAFF; DNA: TGTGCCAGCAGCTTAGCTGGGAGGACTGAAGCTTTCTTT
J: TRBJ1-2; size: NA; D: TRBD1; V: TRBV12-3/TRBV12-4; CDR3: CASRTGGYGYTF; DNA: TGTGCCAGCAGGACAGGGGGCTATGGCTACACCTTC
J: TRBJ2-1; size: NA; D: TRBD2; V: TRBV19; CDR3: CASSPRGGIYNEQFF; DNA: TGTGCCAGTAGTCCTCGGGGGGGGATCTACAATGAGCAGTTCTTC
J: TRBJ1-2; size: few; D: NA; V: TRBV29-1; CDR3: CSARGGRGFLGYTF; DNA: TGCAGCGCTCGGGGGGGCAGGGGCTTCCTTGGCTACACCTTC
J: TRBJ2-3; size: NA; D: NA; V: TRBV9; CDR3: CASSVGYTTDTQYF; DNA: TGTGCCAGCAGCGTGGGCTACACCACAGATACGCAGTATTTT
J: TRBJ2-7; size: NA; D: TRBD1; V: TRBV6-2/TRBV6-3; CDR3: CASSYTGTGTSYEQYF; DNA: TGTGCCAGCAGTTACACCGGGACAGGGACCTCCTACGAGCAGTACTTC
J: TRBJ2-1; size: NA; D: NA; V: TRBV19; CDR3: CASSPRANEQFF; DNA: TGTGCCAGTAGTCCCAGGGCGAATGAGCAGTTCTTC
J: TRBJ2-1; size: NA; D: NA; V: TRBV5-6; CDR3: CASSLLTPGERSNEQFF; DNA: TGTGCCAGCAGCTTGTTGACCCCAGGGGAAAGGAGCAATGAGCAGTTCTTC